This is a list of T cell receptor beta chains from one sample in a study of CD8 T cells in Susac syndrome. One entry per CDR3 protein results from TCRdb running MiXCR on the immunoSEQ multiplex PCR reads. The table includes about 430,000 distinct CDR3 sequences, about 85% detected once. The specimen was CD8+ T cells from PBMCs. The source of these receptors is a human donor with multiple sclerosis. CDR3s include the opening cysteine and the closing phenylalanine or tryptophan. A D gene is named only where the DNA matches it firmly. Clone size appears in some rows only: once, few, many, or a class for an expanded clone.

TRBV28	TRBJ1-5	.	.	17	CASSRPREVYSNQPQHF	TGTGCCAGCAGTCGTCCAAGGGAGGTGTATAGCAATCAGCCCCAGCATTTT
TRBV12-3/TRBV12-4	TRBJ1-5	.	.	13	CASSFEKNQPQHF	TGTGCCAGCAGTTTTGAGAAGAATCAGCCCCAGCATTTT
TRBV28	TRBJ1-1	.	.	16	CASSPLGGDGNTEAFF	TGTGCCAGCAGCCCCCTCGGTGGGGATGGGAACACTGAAGCTTTCTTT
TRBV19	TRBJ1-1	.	.	12	CAVRRGANEAFF	TGTGCCGTACGTCGGGGGGCAAATGAAGCTTTCTTT
TRBV30	TRBJ1-1	.	.	11	CAWSDNTEAFF	TGTGCCTGGAGTGACAACACTGAAGCTTTCTTT
TRBV2	TRBJ1-1	TRBD1	.	14	CASSEGTGEAEAFF	TGTGCCAGCAGTGAAGGCACAGGGGAGGCTGAAGCTTTCTTT
TRBV29-1	TRBJ2-7	.	.	11	CSVEGGREQYF	TGCAGCGTTGAAGGAGGGAGGGAGCAGTACTTC
TRBV20-1	TRBJ1-1	TRBD1	.	15	CSATGTGVLNTEVFF	TGCAGTGCTACCGGGACAGGGGTGCTGAACACTGAAGTTTTCTTT
TRBV30	TRBJ1-2	.	.	12	CAWSVRLTGYTF	TGTGCCTGGAGTGTCAGATTGACTGGCTACACCTTC
TRBV15	TRBJ1-1	TRBD1	once	15	CATSSVTGGGTEAFF	TGTGCCACCAGCAGTGTGACAGGGGGTGGCACTGAAGCTTTCTTT
TRBV7-9	TRBJ1-1	.	.	16	CASSSAQGMLNTEAFF	TGTGCCAGCAGCTCGGCGCAGGGAATGTTGAACACTGAAGCTTTCTTT
TRBV7-2	TRBJ2-1	.	.	14	CASSLNGGYNEQFF	TGTGCCAGCAGCCTTAACGGGGGTTACAATGAGCAGTTCTTC
TRBV12-5	TRBJ2-1	.	once	16	CASGWATLEKHVEQFF	TGTGCTAGTGGTTGGGCGACTCTCGAAAAACATGTGGAGCAGTTCTTC
TRBV11-2	TRBJ1-1	.	.	14	CASSFWGKNTEAFF	TGTGCCAGCAGCTTCTGGGGGAAGAACACTGAAGCTTTCTTT
TRBV4-1	TRBJ2-1	.	.	18	CASSQDEDTGRSYNEQFF	TGCGCCAGCAGCCAAGATGAGGATACCGGGAGAAGCTACAATGAGCAGTTCTTC
TRBV27	TRBJ2-1	.	.	16	CASSPGPGPTYNEQFF	TGTGCCAGCAGCCCCGGCCCGGGGCCCACCTACAATGAGCAGTTCTTC
TRBV4-1	TRBJ2-7	TRBD1	.	14	CASSHPQGADEQYF	TGCGCCAGCAGCCATCCACAGGGGGCAGACGAGCAGTACTTC
TRBV12-3/TRBV12-4	TRBJ1-1	.	.	14	CASSWDLLEPEAFF	TGTGCCAGCAGTTGGGACCTTTTGGAGCCTGAAGCTTTCTTT
TRBV28	TRBJ1-2	TRBD1	.	14	CASSLTGAQGGYTF	TGTGCCAGCAGCTTAACAGGGGCCCAGGGGGGCTACACCTTC
TRBV4-1	TRBJ1-1	.	.	14	CASSVPGVYTEAFF	TGCGCCAGCAGCGTTCCGGGAGTATACACTGAAGCTTTCTTT
TRBV18	TRBJ2-1	.	.	15	CASSPPQAGTNEQFF	TGTGCCAGCTCACCACCGCAGGCGGGAACGAATGAGCAGTTCTTC
TRBV6-5	TRBJ2-7	TRBD1	.	14	CASSPGQSLYEQYF	TGTGCCAGCAGCCCGGGACAGAGCTTATACGAGCAGTACTTC
TRBV6-1	TRBJ2-7	TRBD1	.	17	CAAQSPGTERSSYEQYF	TGTGCCGCTCAGTCTCCCGGGACAGAGAGAAGCTCCTACGAGCAGTACTTC
TRBV27	TRBJ1-6	.	.	16	CASSLPSLGYNSPLHF	TGTGCCAGCAGTTTACCGTCTCTAGGGTACAATTCACCCCTCCACTTT
TRBV7-9	TRBJ1-1	.	.	14	CASSLVTGALRAFF	TGTGCCAGCAGCTTAGTCACGGGGGCGCTTAGAGCTTTCTTT
TRBV20-1	TRBJ2-7	.	.	13	CSASWGTSYEQYF	TGCAGTGCTAGTTGGGGGACCTCTTACGAGCAGTACTTC
TRBV7-2	TRBJ2-7	.	.	15	CASSLEDSFPYEQYF	TGTGCCAGCAGCTTAGAGGATTCATTCCCCTACGAGCAGTACTTC
TRBV7-9	TRBJ2-5	.	.	13	CAGVGGEQETQYF	TGTGCCGGGGTGGGGGGCGAACAAGAGACCCAGTACTTC
TRBV29-1	TRBJ1-3	.	.	17	CSVEGEIAESSGNTIYF	TGCAGCGTTGAAGGTGAAATTGCGGAGAGCTCTGGAAACACCATATATTTT
TRBV9	TRBJ2-7	.	.	16	CASSVGVRRDTYEQYF	TGTGCCAGCAGCGTAGGGGTTCGGCGGGATACCTACGAGCAGTACTTC
TRBV14	TRBJ2-7	.	once	15	CASSQVDRQTYEQYF	TGTGCCAGCAGCCAAGTGGACCGTCAAACCTACGAGCAGTACTTC
TRBV11-2	TRBJ1-1	TRBD1	.	16	CASSSGDTGVNTEAFF	TGTGCCAGCAGCTCGGGGGATACAGGGGTTAACACTGAAGCTTTCTTT
TRBV5-1	TRBJ2-3	TRBD2	once	18	CASSLRLAGGKGTDTQYF	TGCGCCAGCAGCTTGAGGCTAGCGGGAGGGAAGGGCACAGATACGCAGTATTTT
TRBV30	TRBJ1-2	.	.	10	CACETYGYTF	TGTGCCTGCGAGACCTATGGCTACACCTTC
TRBV12-5	TRBJ2-7	.	.	15	CASGPGGISSYEQYF	TGTGCTAGTGGTCCCGGAGGTATCAGCTCCTACGAGCAGTACTTC
TRBV3-1	TRBJ2-5	.	.	13	CASEVARGETQYF	TGTGCCAGCGAGGTGGCTAGGGGTGAGACCCAGTACTTC
TRBV6-5	TRBJ2-1	.	.	15	CASSYLARADNEQFF	TGTGCCAGCAGTTACTTAGCCCGGGCCGACAATGAGCAGTTCTTC
TRBV6-1	TRBJ1-1	TRBD1	.	17	CASIFGGTGGMNTEAFF	TGTGCCAGCATCTTTGGCGGGACAGGGGGCATGAACACTGAAGCTTTCTTT
TRBV30	TRBJ2-1	TRBD1	.	14	CASSPGQGLNEQFF	TGTGCCTCTTCACCGGGACAGGGACTCAATGAGCAGTTCTTC